Below are 5 T cell receptor beta chains sequenced from a single sample in a study of blood T cell repertoires in COVID-19. Profiled with immunoSEQ multiplex PCR; TCRdb holds only in-frame clones, not every one. The data hold about 130,000 clones, with 85% to 90% observed a single time. The sequencing input was peripheral blood. Receptors were obtained from a man older than 75 with active or convalescent COVID-19.

This chain links TRBV18 with TRBJ2-5; no firm D call. The ends were cut back, 2 bases at V and 1 base at J, with 11 bases in the middle. Germline CDR1 KGHSH, CDR2 LQKENI. The CDR3 is 15 amino acids. In DNA, the CDR3 is TGTGCCAGCTCACCAAGATCGGAGTCCCAAGAGACCCAGTACTTC. It is translated as CASSPRSESQETQYF.

The gene calls are TRBV3-1 (or the pseudogene TRBV3-2) and TRBJ2-3, with D possibly matching TRBD2 (6 bases). CDR1 LGHDT and CDR2 YNNKEL come from the germline V gene (reference sequence). The CDR3 has 14 amino acids. Trimming cost V 0 bases and J 6 bases, with 10 bases left between them. This chain's CDR3 is CASSQDPTSDTQYF. The CDR3 nucleotides are TGTGCCAGCAGCCAAGACCCCACTAGCGATACGCAGTATTTT.

As DNA, the CDR3 is TGTGCCTGGAGTGGTCGCAGGGGGACAGATACGCAGTATTTT. Translation: CAWSGRRGTDTQYF. The chain combines TRBV30 with TRBJ2-3; 7 nucleotides match TRBD1. Germline V CDR1 and CDR2: GTSNPN, SVGIG (reference sequence). This CDR3 is built from 14 residues. V dropped 1 base and J dropped 3; count of bases not matched to a gene: 4.

This chain uses TRBV28 with TRBJ2-7; 8 bases align to TRBD2. This CDR3 comprises 16 residues. Germline trimming cut 1 base from V and 3 bases from J; bases unmatched to any gene: 8. Germline loops: CDR1 MDHEN, CDR2 SYDVKM. CDR3 residues: CASSLFGLAGYYEQYF. CDR3 nucleotides: TGTGCCAGCAGTTTATTTGGCCTAGCGGGCTACTACGAGCAGTACTTC.

The V call is TRBV7-2, the J call TRBJ1-5, with 10 bases that match TRBD1. The CDR3 covers 18 residues. With 5 bases clipped from V and 0 bases from J, the junction kept 10 bases outside the gene matches. Germline assignment: CDR1 SGHTA and CDR2 FQGNSA. The CDR3 DNA reads as TGTGCCAGCAGCCTTCCGGGGGACAGGGGTTTTAGCAATCAGCCCCAGCATTTT. Residues: CASSLPGDRGFSNQPQHF.